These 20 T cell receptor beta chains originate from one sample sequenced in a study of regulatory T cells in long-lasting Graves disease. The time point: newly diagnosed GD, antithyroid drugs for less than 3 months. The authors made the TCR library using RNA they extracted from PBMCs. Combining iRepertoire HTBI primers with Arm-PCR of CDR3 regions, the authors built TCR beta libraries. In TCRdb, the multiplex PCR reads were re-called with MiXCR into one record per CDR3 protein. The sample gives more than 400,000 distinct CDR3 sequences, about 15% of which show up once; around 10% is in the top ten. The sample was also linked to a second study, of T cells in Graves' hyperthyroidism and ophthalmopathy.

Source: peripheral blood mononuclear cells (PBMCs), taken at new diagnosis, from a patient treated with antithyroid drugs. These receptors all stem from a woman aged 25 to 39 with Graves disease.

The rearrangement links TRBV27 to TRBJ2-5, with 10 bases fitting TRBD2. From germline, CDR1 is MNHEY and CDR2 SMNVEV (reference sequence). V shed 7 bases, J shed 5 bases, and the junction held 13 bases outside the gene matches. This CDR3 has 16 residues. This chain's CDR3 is CASKGEREGVGETQYF. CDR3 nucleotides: TGTGCCAGCAAAGGGGAGCGGGAGGGAGTGGGGGAGACCCAGTACTTC.

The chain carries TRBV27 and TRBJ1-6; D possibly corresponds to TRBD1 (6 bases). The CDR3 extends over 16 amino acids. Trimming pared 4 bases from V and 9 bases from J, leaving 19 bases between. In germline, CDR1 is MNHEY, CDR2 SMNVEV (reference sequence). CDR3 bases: TGTGCCAGCAGTTCCGGGGGGCCGGTGACGATTTCACCCCTCCACTTT. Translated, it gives CASSSGGPVTISPLHF.

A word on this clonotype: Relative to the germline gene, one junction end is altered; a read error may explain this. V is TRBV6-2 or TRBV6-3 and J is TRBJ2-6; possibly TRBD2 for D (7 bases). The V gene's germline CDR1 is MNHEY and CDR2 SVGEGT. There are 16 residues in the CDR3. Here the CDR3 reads CASGGGVWPGANALTF. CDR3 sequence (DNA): TGTGCCAGCGGAGGGGGGGTATGGCCTGGGGCCAACGCCCTGACTTTC.

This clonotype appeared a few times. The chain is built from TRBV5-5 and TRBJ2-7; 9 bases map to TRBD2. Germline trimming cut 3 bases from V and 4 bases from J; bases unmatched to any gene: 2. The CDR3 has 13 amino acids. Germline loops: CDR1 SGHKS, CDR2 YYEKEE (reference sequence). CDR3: CASSSSGIYEQYF. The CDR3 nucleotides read TGTGCCAGCAGCTCTAGCGGGATATACGAGCAGTACTTC. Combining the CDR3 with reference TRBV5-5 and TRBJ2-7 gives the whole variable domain DAGVTQSPTHLIKTRGQQVTLRCSPISGHKSVSWYQQVLGQGPQFIFQYYEKEERGRGNFPDRFSARQFPNYSSELNVNALLLGDSALYLCASSSSGIYEQYFGPGTRLTVT.

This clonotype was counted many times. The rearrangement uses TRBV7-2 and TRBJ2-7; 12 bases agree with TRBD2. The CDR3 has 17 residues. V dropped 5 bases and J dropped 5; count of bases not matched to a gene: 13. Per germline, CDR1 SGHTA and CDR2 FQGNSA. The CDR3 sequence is CASSPLNPSGRAHEQYF. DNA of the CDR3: TGTGCCAGCAGCCCGCTCAACCCTAGCGGGAGGGCTCACGAGCAGTACTTC.

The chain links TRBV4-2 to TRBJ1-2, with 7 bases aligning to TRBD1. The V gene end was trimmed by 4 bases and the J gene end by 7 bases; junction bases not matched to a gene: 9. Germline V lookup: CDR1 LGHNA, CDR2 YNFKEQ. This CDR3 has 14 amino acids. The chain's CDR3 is CASSPPRGEPGYTF. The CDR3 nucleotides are TGTGCCAGCAGCCCGCCCAGGGGGGAACCTGGCTACACCTTC.

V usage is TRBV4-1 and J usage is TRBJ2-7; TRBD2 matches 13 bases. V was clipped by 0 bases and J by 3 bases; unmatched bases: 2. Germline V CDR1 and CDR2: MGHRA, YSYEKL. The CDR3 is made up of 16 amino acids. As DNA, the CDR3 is TGCGCCAGCAGCCAAGAATGGACTAGCGGGAGCTACGAGCAGTACTTC. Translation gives CASSQEWTSGSYEQYF.

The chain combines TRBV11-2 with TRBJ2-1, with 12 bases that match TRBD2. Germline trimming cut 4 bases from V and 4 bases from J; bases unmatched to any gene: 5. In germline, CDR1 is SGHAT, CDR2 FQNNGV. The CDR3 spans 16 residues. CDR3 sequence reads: CASSSTSGRFYNEQFF. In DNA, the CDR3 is TGTGCCAGCAGCTCGACTAGCGGGAGATTTTACAATGAGCAGTTCTTC.

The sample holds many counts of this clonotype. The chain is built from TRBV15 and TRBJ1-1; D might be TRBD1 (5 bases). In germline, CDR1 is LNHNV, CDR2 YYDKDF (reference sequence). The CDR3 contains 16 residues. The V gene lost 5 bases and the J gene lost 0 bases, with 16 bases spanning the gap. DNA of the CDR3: TGTGCCACCAGCCCTCAAGGGGTGGGAATGAACACTGAAGCTTTCTTT. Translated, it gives CATSPQGVGMNTEAFF. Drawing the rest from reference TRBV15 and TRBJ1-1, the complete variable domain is DAMVIQNPRYQVTQFGKPVTLSCSQTLNHNVMYWYQQKSSQAPKLLFHYYDKDFNNEADTPDNFQSRRPNTSFCFLDIRSPGLGDTAMYLCATSPQGVGMNTEAFFGQGTRLTVV.

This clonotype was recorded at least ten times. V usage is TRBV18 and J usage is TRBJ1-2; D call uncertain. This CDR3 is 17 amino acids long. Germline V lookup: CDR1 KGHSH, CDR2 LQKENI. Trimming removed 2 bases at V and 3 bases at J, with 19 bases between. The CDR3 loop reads CASSPNKEGRLDYGYTF. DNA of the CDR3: TGTGCCAGCTCACCAAACAAAGAAGGCAGACTCGACTATGGCTACACCTTC.

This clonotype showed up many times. CDR3 protein: CASRARHGNEQFF. The CDR3 DNA sequence: TGTGCCAGCAGGGCTCGACACGGGAATGAGCAGTTCTTC. The chain has TRBV6-1 and TRBJ2-1; D unclear. This CDR3 spans 13 amino acids. Trimming took off 6 bases at V and 7 bases at J, with 13 bases between the two ends. Germline CDR1 MNHNS, CDR2 SASEGT.

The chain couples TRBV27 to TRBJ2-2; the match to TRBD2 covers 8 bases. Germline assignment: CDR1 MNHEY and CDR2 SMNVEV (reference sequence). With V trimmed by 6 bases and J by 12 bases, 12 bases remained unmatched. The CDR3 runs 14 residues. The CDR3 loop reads CASSRGSTGGKLFF. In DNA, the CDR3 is TGTGCCAGCAGCCGGGGCTCAACGGGAGGGAAGCTGTTTTTT.

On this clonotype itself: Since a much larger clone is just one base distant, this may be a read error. CDR3 DNA sequence: TGTGCCAGCAGAGTACAGGCTAGCTATAGCAATCAGCCCCAGCATTTT. Its protein product is CASRVQASYSNQPQHF. The chain combines TRBV6-1 with TRBJ1-5; weak D call: TRBD1 (5 bases). V lost 6 bases to trimming and J lost 0 bases, with 15 bases between them. Germline-derived CDR1 and CDR2 are MNHNS and SASEGT. CDR3 length: 16 residues.

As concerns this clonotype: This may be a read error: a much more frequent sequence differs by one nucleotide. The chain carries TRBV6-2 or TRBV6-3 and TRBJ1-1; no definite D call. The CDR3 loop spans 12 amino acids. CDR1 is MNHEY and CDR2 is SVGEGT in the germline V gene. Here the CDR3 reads CASSPVPTEALF. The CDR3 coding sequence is TGTGCCAGCAGTCCTGTCCCCACTGAAGCTCTCTTT.

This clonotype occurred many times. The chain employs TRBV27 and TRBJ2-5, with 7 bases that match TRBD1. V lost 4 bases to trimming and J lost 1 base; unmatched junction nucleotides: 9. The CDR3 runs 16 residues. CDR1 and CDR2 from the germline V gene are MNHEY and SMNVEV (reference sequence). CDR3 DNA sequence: TGTGCCAGCAGTTCGCCGGGACAGCTATTCCAAGAGACCCAGTACTTC. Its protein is CASSSPGQLFQETQYF.

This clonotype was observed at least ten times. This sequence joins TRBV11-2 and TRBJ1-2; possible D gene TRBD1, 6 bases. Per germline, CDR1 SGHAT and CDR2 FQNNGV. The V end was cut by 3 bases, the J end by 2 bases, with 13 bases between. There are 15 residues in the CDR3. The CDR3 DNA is TGTGCCAGCAGCTTGGATCCACAGGGAAACTATGGCTACACCTTC. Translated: CASSLDPQGNYGYTF.

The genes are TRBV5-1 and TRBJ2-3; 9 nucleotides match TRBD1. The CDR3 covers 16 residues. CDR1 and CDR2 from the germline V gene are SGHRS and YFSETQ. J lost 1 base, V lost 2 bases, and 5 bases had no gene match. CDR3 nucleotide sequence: TGCGCCAGCAGCTTCGCGGGACAGGGAGGCACAGATACGCAGTATTTT. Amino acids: CASSFAGQGGTDTQYF.

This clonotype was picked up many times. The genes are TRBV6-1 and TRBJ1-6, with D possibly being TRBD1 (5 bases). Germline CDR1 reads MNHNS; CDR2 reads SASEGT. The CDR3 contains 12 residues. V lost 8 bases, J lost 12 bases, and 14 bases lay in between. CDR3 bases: TGTGCCAGCTGGGGACGGGTCGGACCCCTCCACTTT. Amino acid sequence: CASWGRVGPLHF.

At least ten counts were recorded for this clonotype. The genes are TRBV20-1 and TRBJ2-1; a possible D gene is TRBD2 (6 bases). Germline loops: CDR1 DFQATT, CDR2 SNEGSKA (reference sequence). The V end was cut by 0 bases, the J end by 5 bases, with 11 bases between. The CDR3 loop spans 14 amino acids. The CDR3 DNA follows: TGCAGTGCTAGAGATATTGCGGGAAACAATGAGCAGTTCTTC. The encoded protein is CSARDIAGNNEQFF.

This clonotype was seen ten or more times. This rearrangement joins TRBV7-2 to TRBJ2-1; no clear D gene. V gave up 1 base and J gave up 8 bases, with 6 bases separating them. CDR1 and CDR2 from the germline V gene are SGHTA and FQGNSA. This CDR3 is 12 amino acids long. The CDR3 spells CASSLDGYEQFF. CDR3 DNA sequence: TGTGCCAGCAGCTTAGATGGGTATGAGCAGTTCTTC.